The clone carrying this T cell receptor (beta chain) was detected only a few times. Its antigen is still unknown. This CDR3 contains 13 residues. Germline assignment: CDR1 MNHNS and CDR2 SASEGT. Losses at the gene ends were 10 bases for V and 7 bases for J; bases not matched to a gene: 8. In the PCR, 60 Vbeta and 13 Jbeta primers were used. The data were produced by immunoSEQ multiplex PCR, yet TCRdb's version contains in-frame clones alone and is incomplete. The table has 130,000 or so clones, approximately 8.7% seen once. The sample belongs to a study of cytomegalovirus exposure and HLA in healthy donors. Study-level points and caveats: In a later analysis, compared with equally common non-associated chains, HLA-associated beta chains were more expanded.

This chain uses TRBV6-1 with TRBJ2-1; 9 bases align to TRBD1. The source is a man in his forties in good health and CMV-seronegative. Material: PBMCs. The CDR3: CATTGTGLNEQFF. CDR3 coding DNA: TGTGCCACTACCGGGACAGGGCTAAATGAGCAGTTCTTC.